This entry features one TCR beta chain sequence. Its antigen is currently unknown. Healthy Russian Caucasian donors spanned ages about 6 to 90 years. Between the trimmed V and J ends, which lost 4 bases and 5 bases, there was a span of 15 bases. The germline gives CDR1 SGHRS, CDR2 YFSETQ. The CDR3 runs 14 residues. The use of a sample-barcoded 5' primer and a J-beta primer mix characterized a second PCR of roughly 6 to 11 cycles. TCRdb called the 5' RACE reads again in MiXCR, with one record for every CDR3 protein. The sample has around 2 million distinct CDR3 sequences; roughly two fifths are singletons. The data were taken from a study of blood T cells in healthy people across ages. Study-level information: Template switching captured about one barcoded beta molecule per two T cells.

Broader study findings: Percentage of naive T cells showed a strong correlation with TCR beta diversity. Diversity of TCR beta per million T cells declined in a roughly linear way with age.

Sequencing was performed on blood. The TCR sequence derives from a human donor in good health. This chain connects TRBV5-1 to TRBJ1-2; D not resolved. Here the CDR3 DNA reads TGCGCCAGCAGCCCCCATTCCGAGGGATATGGCTACACCTTC. It encodes CASSPHSEGYGYTF.